This T cell receptor (beta chain) was sequenced for a study of blood T cell repertoires in COVID-19. The method was immunoSEQ multiplex PCR; TCRdb's version includes in-frame clones alone and lacks a portion of them. Among around 300,000 clones listed, roughly 88% were seen once. CDR3 size: 11 residues. The ends were cut back, 4 bases at V and 7 bases at J, with 8 bases in the middle. Germline CDR1 LGHDT, CDR2 YNNKEL (reference sequence). Seattle cases were enrolled at active infection and followed longitudinally. The V call is TRBV3-1 (or the pseudogene TRBV3-2), the J call TRBJ2-7, with D possibly matching TRBD2 (5 bases). The source of this sequence is a woman aged 25 to 39 with COVID-19, enrolled during active disease. The sequencing input was peripheral blood. This chain's CDR3 is CASSRTGEQYF. The CDR3 nucleotides are TGTGCCAGCAGCCGCACGGGGGAGCAGTACTTC.